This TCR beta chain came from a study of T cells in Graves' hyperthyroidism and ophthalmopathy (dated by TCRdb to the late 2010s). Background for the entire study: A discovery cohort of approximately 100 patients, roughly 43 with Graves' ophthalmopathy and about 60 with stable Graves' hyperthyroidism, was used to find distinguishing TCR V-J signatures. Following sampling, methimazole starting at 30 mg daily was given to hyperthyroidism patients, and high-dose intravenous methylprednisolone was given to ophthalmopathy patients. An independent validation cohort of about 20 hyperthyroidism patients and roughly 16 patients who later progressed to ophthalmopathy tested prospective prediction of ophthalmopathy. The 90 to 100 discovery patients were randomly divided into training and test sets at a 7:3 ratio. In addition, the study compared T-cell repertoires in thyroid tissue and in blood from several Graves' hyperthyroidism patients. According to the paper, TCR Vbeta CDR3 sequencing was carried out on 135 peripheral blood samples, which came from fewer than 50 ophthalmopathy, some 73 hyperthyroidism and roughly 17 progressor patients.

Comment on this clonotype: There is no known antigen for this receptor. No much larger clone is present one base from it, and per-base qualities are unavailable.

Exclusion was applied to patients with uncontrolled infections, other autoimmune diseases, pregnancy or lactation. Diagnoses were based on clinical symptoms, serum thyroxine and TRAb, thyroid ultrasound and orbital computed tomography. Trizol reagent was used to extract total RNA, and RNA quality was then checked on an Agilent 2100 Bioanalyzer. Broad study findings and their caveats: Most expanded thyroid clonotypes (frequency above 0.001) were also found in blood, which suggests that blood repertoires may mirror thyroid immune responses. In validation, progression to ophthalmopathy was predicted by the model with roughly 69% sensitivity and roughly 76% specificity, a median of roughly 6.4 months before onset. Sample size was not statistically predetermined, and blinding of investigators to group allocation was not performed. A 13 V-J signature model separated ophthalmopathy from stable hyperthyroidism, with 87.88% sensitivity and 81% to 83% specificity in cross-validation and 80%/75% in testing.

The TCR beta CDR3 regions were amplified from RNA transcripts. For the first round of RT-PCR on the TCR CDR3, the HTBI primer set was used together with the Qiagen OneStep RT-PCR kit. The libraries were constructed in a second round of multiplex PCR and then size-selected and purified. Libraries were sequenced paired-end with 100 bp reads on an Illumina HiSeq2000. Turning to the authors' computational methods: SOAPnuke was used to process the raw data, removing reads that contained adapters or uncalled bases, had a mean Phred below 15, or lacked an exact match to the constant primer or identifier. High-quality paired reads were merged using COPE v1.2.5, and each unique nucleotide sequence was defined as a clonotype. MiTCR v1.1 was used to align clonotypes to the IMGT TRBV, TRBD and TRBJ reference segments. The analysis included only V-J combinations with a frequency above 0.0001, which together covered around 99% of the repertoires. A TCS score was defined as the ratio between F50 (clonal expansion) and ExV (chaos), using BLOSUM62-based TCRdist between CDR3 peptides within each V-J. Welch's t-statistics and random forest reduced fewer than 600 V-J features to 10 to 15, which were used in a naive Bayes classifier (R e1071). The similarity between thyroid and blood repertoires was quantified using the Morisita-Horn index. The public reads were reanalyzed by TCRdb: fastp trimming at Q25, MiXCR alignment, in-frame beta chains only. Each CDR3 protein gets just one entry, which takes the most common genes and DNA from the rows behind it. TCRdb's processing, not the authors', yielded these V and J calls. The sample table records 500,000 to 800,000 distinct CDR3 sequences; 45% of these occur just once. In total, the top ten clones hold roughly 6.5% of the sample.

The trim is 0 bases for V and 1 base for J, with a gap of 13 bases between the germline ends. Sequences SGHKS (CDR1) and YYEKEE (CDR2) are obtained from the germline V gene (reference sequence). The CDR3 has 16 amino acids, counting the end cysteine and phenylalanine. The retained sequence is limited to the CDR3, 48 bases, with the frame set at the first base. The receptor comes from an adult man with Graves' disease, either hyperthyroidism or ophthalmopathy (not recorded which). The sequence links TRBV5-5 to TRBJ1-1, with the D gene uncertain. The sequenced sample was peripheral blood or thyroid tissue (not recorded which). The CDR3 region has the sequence CASSLVGGLQNTEAFF. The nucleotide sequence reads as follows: TGTGCCAGCAGCTTGGTGGGTGGGCTGCAGAACACTGAAGCTTTCTTT.